Each of the 9 T cell receptor beta chains below was sequenced from the same sample in a study of pediatric ulcerative colitis. The method was immunoSEQ multiplex PCR; TCRdb's version includes in-frame clones alone and lacks a portion of them. The data hold roughly 38,000 clones, with approximately 87% observed a single time. Sequences were obtained from blood. The receptors were sampled from a girl aged 10-17 years with moderate ulcerative colitis.

This clone was seen only once. V gene TRBV5-4 combines with J gene TRBJ2-7; TRBD2 is a possible D gene (6 bases). V was shortened by 1 base and J by 4 bases, with 18 bases between the two germline ends. Germline V gives CDR1 SGHNT, CDR2 YYREEE (reference sequence). The CDR3 contains 16 residues. CDR3: CASSLIGRGNIYEQYF. Written as DNA, the CDR3 is TGTGCCAGCAGCTTGATAGGACGGGGGAATATTTACGAGCAGTACTTC.

The V call is TRBV6-5, the J call TRBJ1-1; D may be TRBD1 (5 bases). Trimming left V 5 bases short and J 0 bases short, with 13 bases between. Germline V gives CDR1 MNHEY, CDR2 SVGAGI. The CDR3 loop spans 15 amino acids. The CDR3 nucleotides read TGTGCCAGCAGTCCGAGGGGACGGATGAACACTGAAGCTTTCTTT. It encodes CASSPRGRMNTEAFF.

The J gene is TRBJ2-7, the V gene TRBV28, with D perhaps TRBD2 (5 bases). The CDR3 totals 15 residues. Per the germline V gene, CDR1 is MDHEN and CDR2 is SYDVKM. V was pared by 6 bases and J by 3 bases, with 18 bases between. The CDR3 DNA reads as TGTGCCAGCAGCCTTAACCCTCCCGAGGGCTACGAGCAGTACTTC. This translates into CASSLNPPEGYEQYF.

Points on this clone: One end of the junction does not line up with germline, which may come from a read error. The chain is built from TRBV10-3 and TRBJ2-2; unclear D gene. This CDR3 region has 15 residues. Germline CDR1 reads ENHRY; CDR2 reads SYGVKD. In DNA form, the CDR3 reads TGTGCCACCAGTCGTTCACTTCTAAACCCCGGGGAGCTGTTTTTT. Amino acids: CATSRSLLNPGELFF.

This clone appeared a few times. V is TRBV14 and J is TRBJ2-2; unclear D gene. Germline V gene lookup returns CDR1 SGHDN and CDR2 FVKESK. The CDR3 spans 14 residues. The V gene lost 4 bases and the J gene lost 7 bases, with 13 bases spanning the gap. The CDR3 loop reads CASSPGGLIGELFF. The DNA of the CDR3 is TGTGCCAGCAGCCCGGGCGGCTTGATCGGGGAGCTGTTTTTT.

The V call is TRBV15, the J call TRBJ1-1; D gene ambiguous. The germline V gene encodes CDR1 LNHNV and CDR2 YYDKDF (reference sequence). The CDR3 runs 14 residues. V dropped 1 base and J dropped 10 bases, with 16 bases sitting between them. The CDR3 DNA sequence: TGTGCCACCAGCAGAGGGCTGGCAGCTCCTGGAGCTTTCTTT. Protein: CATSRGLAAPGAFF.

The chain recombines TRBV30 with TRBJ1-1; 7 bases line up with TRBD1. V was clipped by 4 bases and J by 3 bases; unmatched bases: 8. Germline V gene sequence: CDR1 GTSNPN, CDR2 SVGIG (reference sequence). The CDR3 sequence is 14 residues long. CDR3 in DNA: TGTGCCTGGATGATCCCAGGGGGGGACACTGAAGCTTTCTTT. This encodes CAWMIPGGDTEAFF.

The V and J genes are TRBV6-1 and TRBJ1-5; 11 nucleotides line up with TRBD1. Trimming removed 4 bases from V and 0 bases from J; junction bases left unmatched: 5. CDR1 MNHNS and CDR2 SASEGT come from the germline V gene. CDR3 length: 17 residues. In nucleotides, the CDR3 is TGTGCCAGCAGTGCAAGGACAGGGGGCGGTAGCAATCAGCCCCAGCATTTT. It is translated as CASSARTGGGSNQPQHF.

V gene TRBV7-2 combines with J gene TRBJ1-5; 7 nucleotides match TRBD1. The CDR3 is 17 amino acids. Germline V CDR1 and CDR2: SGHTA, FQGNSA. After removal of 5 bases from V and 1 base from J, the junction contained 11 bases not matched to a gene. CDR3 DNA: TGTGCCAGCAGCCGGATCCCAGGGGGAAGCAGCAATCAGCCCCAGCATTTT. Translating gives CASSRIPGGSSNQPQHF.